This TCR beta chain was captured by sequencing in a study of T cell changes during pregnancy in multiple sclerosis (dated by TCRdb to between 2018 and 2020). General notes on the study: In women with multiple sclerosis, the researchers looked at how the T cell repertoire shifted as pregnancy progressed.

A note on this clone: Its cognate antigen has yet to be identified. The input lacks base qualities; no much larger clone sits a single base away.

Trimming removed 0 bases from V and 13 bases from J, leaving 10 bases between the germline ends. The CDR3 numbers 12 residues from cysteine through phenylalanine. Of all the DNA, just the CDR3 is kept, 36 bases in frame from base 1. Looking up the germline V gene yields CDR1 LGHNA and CDR2 YSLEER. Library preparation used the immunoSEQ multiplex PCR assay. TCRdb provides this immuneACCESS table in a form limited to in-frame rearrangements. Some clones are lacking; in checked studies, under half of them reflect an unresolved V gene, and why the rest are absent is not known. Counted in this sample were more than 25,000 clones; roughly 87% of them appeared once. The ten largest make up 9.7% of the sample.

In this chain, TRBV4-3 is recombined with TRBJ2-1; TRBD1 might be the D gene, on 6 matching bases. The sequence was obtained from a female donor with multiple sclerosis, enrolled in a pregnancy study. The sequences come from CD8+ T cells from peripheral blood mononuclear cells, collected in the first trimester of pregnancy. The CDR3 here reads CASSQDQGPQFF. In nucleotides, the sequence is TGCGCCAGCAGCCAAGATCAGGGGCCCCAGTTCTTC.